The 19 T cell receptor beta chains reported below all come from one sample, sequenced in a study of CD8 T cells in Susac syndrome. Random-hexamer reverse transcription was applied to roughly 0.5 to 1 ug RNA. TCRdb reprocessed the immunoSEQ multiplex PCR reads via MiXCR and lists one record per CDR3 protein. This table has about 120,000 distinct CDR3 sequences, 94% appearing once. The material sequenced was CD4+ T cells from PBMCs. The receptors come from a human donor in good health.

The rearrangement links TRBV4-1 to TRBJ2-3, with D hard to call. V lost 0 bases to trimming and J lost 7 bases, with 8 bases between them. CDR1 is MGHRA and CDR2 is YSYEKL in the germline V gene. CDR3 length equals 13 residues. The CDR3 here is CASSQEVAYTQYF. CDR3 nucleotide sequence: TGCGCCAGCAGCCAAGAAGTAGCCTATACGCAGTATTTT.

The chain employs TRBV23-1 and TRBJ1-4; no firm D call. TRBV23-1 is an ORF, and what it does is uncertain. This CDR3 has 14 amino acids. V lost 3 bases to trimming and J lost 7 bases, with 12 bases between them. CDR3 amino acids: CASSQKIAGEKLFF. As DNA, the CDR3 is TGCGCCAGCAGTCAGAAGATAGCGGGTGAAAAACTGTTTTTT.

The chain is built from TRBV7-9 and TRBJ2-1; D is ambiguous. Germline assignment: CDR1 SEHNR and CDR2 FQNEAQ (reference sequence). CDR3 size: 13 residues. V lost 2 bases to trimming and J lost 6 bases, with 8 bases between them. The CDR3 sequence is CASSLPRPNEQFF. In DNA, the CDR3 is TGTGCCAGCAGCTTACCCCGGCCCAATGAGCAGTTCTTC.

The V gene is TRBV5-6, the J gene TRBJ2-2; 11 bases map to TRBD2. Germline assignment: CDR1 SGHDT and CDR2 YYEEEE. The CDR3 loop spans 14 amino acids. Trimming removed 7 bases from V and 10 bases from J; junction bases left unmatched: 9. The CDR3 region is CASGILAGGPELFF. Here the CDR3 DNA reads TGTGCCAGCGGGATCTTAGCGGGAGGGCCGGAGCTGTTTTTT.

The CDR3 region is CASSFSGTFSTDTQYF. CDR3 DNA sequence: TGTGCCAGCAGCTTTAGCGGAACCTTTTCCACAGATACGCAGTATTTT. This sequence joins TRBV7-2 and TRBJ2-3; D might be TRBD2 (6 bases). V shed 3 bases and J shed 2 bases, with 15 bases lying between them. Germline V gene data show CDR1 as SGHTA and CDR2 as FQGNSA. The CDR3 contains 16 residues.

The gene calls are TRBV5-5 and TRBJ2-5; D ambiguous. This CDR3 has 13 amino acids. Germline lookup yields CDR1 SGHKS and CDR2 YYEKEE (reference sequence). Trimming took off 1 base at V and 2 bases at J, with 6 bases between the two ends. The CDR3 DNA reads TGTGCCAGCAGCTTGTACGGGCAAGAGACCCAGTACTTC. Protein: CASSLYGQETQYF.

The V and J genes are TRBV5-1 and TRBJ1-1, with TRBD1 matching 9 bases. Germline trimming cut 4 bases from V and 0 bases from J; bases unmatched to any gene: 10. This CDR3 region has 17 residues. Germline V gene sequence: CDR1 SGHRS, CDR2 YFSETQ. CDR3 DNA sequence: TGCGCCAGCAGCAACGGACAGGGGCGACACATGAACACTGAAGCTTTCTTT. This translates into CASSNGQGRHMNTEAFF.

The V call is TRBV2, the J call TRBJ2-1; D is perhaps TRBD2 (6 bases). Germline CDR1 SNHLY, CDR2 FYNNEI. V was cut by 8 bases and J by 6 bases, with 11 bases left in between. This CDR3 is 12 amino acids long. In DNA form, the CDR3 reads TGTGCCAGCCAGACCGGGGGCAATGAGCAGTTCTTC. Translation gives CASQTGGNEQFF.

This clonotype was counted once. The chain links TRBV7-6 to TRBJ2-7; D remains ambiguous. V was cut by 1 base and J by 3 bases, with 7 bases left in between. The CDR3 sequence is 13 residues long. Germline CDR1 is SGHVS and CDR2 is FNYEAQ. DNA of the CDR3: TGTGCCAGCAGCTTAGGACCCTTCTACGAGCAGTACTTC. Amino acids: CASSLGPFYEQYF.

V is TRBV7-9 and J is TRBJ2-1; 7 bases match TRBD2. From germline, CDR1 is SEHNR and CDR2 FQNEAQ (reference sequence). V shed 1 base, J shed 7 bases, and the junction held 1 base outside the gene matches. CDR3 length: 13 amino acids. This chain's CDR3 is CASSLGEGNEQFF. CDR3 sequence (DNA): TGTGCCAGCAGCTTAGGGGAGGGGAATGAGCAGTTCTTC.

J is TRBJ2-1 and V is TRBV19, with a possible D match to TRBD1 (5 bases). The CDR3 has 14 amino acids. Germline loops: CDR1 LNHDA, CDR2 SQIVND (reference sequence). V was cut by 7 bases and J by 9 bases, with 19 bases left in between. CDR3 protein: CASKNYQGQSEQFF. In nucleotides, the CDR3 is TGTGCCAGTAAAAACTACCAGGGCCAGAGTGAGCAGTTCTTC.

The V and J genes are TRBV7-9 and TRBJ2-1; a weak D match, TRBD2 (6 bases). The CDR3 totals 15 residues. V was clipped by 3 bases and J by 8 bases, with 17 bases between them. CDR1 and CDR2 (germline): SEHNR, FQNEAQ (reference sequence). CDR3 DNA: TGTGCCAGCAGCTTGCGACTAGGCGGCTCGGATGAGCAGTTCTTC. It is translated as CASSLRLGGSDEQFF.

The chain recombines TRBV30 with TRBJ1-5; D is unclear. This CDR3 has 13 residues. Trimming cost V 4 bases and J 2 bases, with 9 bases left between them. CDR1 and CDR2 (germline): GTSNPN, SVGIG (reference sequence). CDR3 sequence reads: CAWTKTGNQPQHF. Here the CDR3 DNA reads TGTGCCTGGACTAAAACAGGCAATCAGCCCCAGCATTTT.

The CDR3: CASSTPGQGNQETQYF. CDR3 in DNA: TGTGCCAGCAGCACCCCCGGACAGGGGAACCAAGAGACCCAGTACTTC. V usage is TRBV5-4 and J usage is TRBJ2-5; 9 bases fit TRBD1. CDR3 length: 16 amino acids. CDR1 is SGHNT, CDR2 YYREEE, per germline (reference sequence). V lost 4 bases, J lost 0 bases, and 7 bases stayed unmatched.

The rearrangement links TRBV5-1 to TRBJ2-2, with D possibly matching TRBD2 (6 bases). The V gene lost 0 bases and the J gene lost 5 bases, with 11 bases spanning the gap. CDR1 is SGHRS, CDR2 YFSETQ, per germline. The CDR3 has 15 amino acids. CDR3 residues: CASSLVAGKTGELFF. The CDR3, as DNA: TGCGCCAGCAGCTTGGTCGCGGGGAAGACCGGGGAGCTGTTTTTT. Combining the CDR3 with reference TRBV5-1 and TRBJ2-2 gives the whole variable domain KAGVTQTPRYLIKTRGQQVTLSCSPISGHRSVSWYQQTPGQGLQFLFEYFSETQRNKGNFPGRFSGRQFSNSRSEMNVSTLELGDSALYLCASSLVAGKTGELFFGEGSRLTVL.

The rearrangement links TRBV3-1 to TRBJ2-7; 7 bases align to TRBD1. CDR1 is LGHDT, CDR2 YNNKEL, per germline (reference sequence). The CDR3 extends over 14 amino acids. Losses at the gene ends were 5 bases for V and 2 bases for J; bases not matched to a gene: 6. The CDR3 coding sequence is TGTGCCAGCAGCTACCGGGACAGAGCCTACGAGCAGTACTTC. It encodes CASSYRDRAYEQYF.

This chain connects TRBV4-2 to TRBJ2-7; D unresolved. V was shortened by 0 bases and J by 7 bases, with 7 bases between the two germline ends. CDR1 is LGHNA, CDR2 YNFKEQ, per germline. The CDR3 extends over 12 amino acids. DNA of the CDR3: TGTGCCAGCAGCCAAGAAGGGCGTGAGCAGTACTTC. Its translation is CASSQEGREQYF.

This chain joins TRBV28 and TRBJ1-1; no clear D gene. CDR1 is MDHEN, CDR2 SYDVKM, per germline. The CDR3 runs to 14 residues. V was pared by 4 bases and J by 0 bases, with 9 bases between. The DNA of the CDR3 is TGTGCCAGCAGTTCCCTCCCTATGAACACTGAAGCTTTCTTT. Its translation: CASSSLPMNTEAFF.

This clonotype was observed a handful of times. The chain has TRBV3-1 and TRBJ1-1; D possibly corresponds to TRBD1 (6 bases). CDR1 LGHDT and CDR2 YNNKEL come from the germline V gene (reference sequence). CDR3 length: 11 amino acids. Trimming pared 9 bases from V and 9 bases from J, leaving 14 bases between. CDR3 DNA: TGTGCCAGTAGCTCAGGGGAGAAAGCTTTCTTT. It yields the protein CASSSGEKAFF.